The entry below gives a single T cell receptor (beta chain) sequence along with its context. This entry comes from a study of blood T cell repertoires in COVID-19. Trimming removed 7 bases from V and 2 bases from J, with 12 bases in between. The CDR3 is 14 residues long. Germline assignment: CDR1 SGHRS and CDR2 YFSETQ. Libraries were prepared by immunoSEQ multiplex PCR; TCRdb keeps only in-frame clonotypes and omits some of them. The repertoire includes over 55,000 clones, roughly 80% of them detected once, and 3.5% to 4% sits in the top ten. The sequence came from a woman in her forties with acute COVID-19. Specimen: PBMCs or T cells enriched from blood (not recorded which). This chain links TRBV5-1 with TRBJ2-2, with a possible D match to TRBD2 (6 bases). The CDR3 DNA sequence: TGCGCCAGCGGGTCTAGCGTTAACACCGGGGAGCTGTTTTTT. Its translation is CASGSSVNTGELFF.